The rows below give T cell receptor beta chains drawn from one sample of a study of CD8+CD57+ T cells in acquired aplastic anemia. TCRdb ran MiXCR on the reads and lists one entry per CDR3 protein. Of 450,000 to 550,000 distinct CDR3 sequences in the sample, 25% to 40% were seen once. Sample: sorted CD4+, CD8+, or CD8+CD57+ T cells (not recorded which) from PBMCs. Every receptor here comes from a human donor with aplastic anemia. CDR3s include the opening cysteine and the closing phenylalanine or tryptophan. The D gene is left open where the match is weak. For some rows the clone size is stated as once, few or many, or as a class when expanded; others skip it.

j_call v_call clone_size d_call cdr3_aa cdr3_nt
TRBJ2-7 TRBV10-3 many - CAISESTREQYF TGTGCCATCAGTGAGTCAACTAGGGAGCAGTACTTC
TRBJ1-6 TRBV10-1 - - CASSGGGRDSPLHF TGCGCCAGCAGCGGAGGCGGAAGGGACTCACCCCTCCACTTT
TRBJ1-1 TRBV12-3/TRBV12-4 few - CASTARANTEAFF TGTGCCAGCACGGCCCGGGCGAACACTGAAGCTTTCTTT
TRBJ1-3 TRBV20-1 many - CSAGRETGNTIYF TGCAGTGCCGGACGGGAAACTGGAAACACCATATATTTT
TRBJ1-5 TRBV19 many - CASSIERVSQPQHF TGTGCCAGTAGTATAGAACGGGTAAGTCAGCCCCAGCATTTT
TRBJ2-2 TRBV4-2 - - CASSQGAQGLAGELFF TGTGCCAGCAGCCAAGGGGCCCAGGGGTTGGCCGGGGAGCTGTTTTTT
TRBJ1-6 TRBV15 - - CASSSRDGNSPLHF TGTGCCAGCAGCAGCAGGGATGGGAATTCACCCCTCCACTTT
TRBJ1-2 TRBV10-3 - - CAINYGYTF TGTGCCATCAACTATGGCTACACCTTC
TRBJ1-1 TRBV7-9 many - CASSSRAGNTEAFF TGTGCCAGCAGCTCACGCGCCGGGAACACTGAAGCTTTCTTT
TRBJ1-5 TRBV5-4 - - CASSLGAGDRNQPQHF TGTGCCAGCAGCTTGGGGGCAGGGGATCGCAATCAGCCCCAGCATTTT
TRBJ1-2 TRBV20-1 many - CSARGRFRGGGYTF TGCAGTGCTAGAGGCCGGTTCAGGGGTGGTGGCTACACCTTC
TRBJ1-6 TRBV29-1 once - CSVLEGSPLHF TGCAGCGTTCTCGAAGGTTCACCCCTCCACTTT
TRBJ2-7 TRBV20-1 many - CSGAGRKVRLDEQYF TGCAGTGGGGCGGGCCGCAAGGTCCGATTAGACGAGCAGTACTTC
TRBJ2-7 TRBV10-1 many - CASSERGLPEQYF TGCGCCAGCAGTGAGCGAGGTCTCCCCGAGCAGTACTTC
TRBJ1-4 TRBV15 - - CATSRDPAGQREKLFF TGTGCCACCAGCAGAGATCCGGCAGGGCAAAGGGAAAAACTGTTTTTT
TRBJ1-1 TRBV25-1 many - CASSESGRNTEAFF TGTGCCAGCAGTGAATCGGGACGGAACACTGAAGCTTTCTTT
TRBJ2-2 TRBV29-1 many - CSFGLAGELFF TGCAGCTTCGGACTGGCCGGGGAGCTGTTTTTT
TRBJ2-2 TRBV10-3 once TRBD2 CAIRELAGGELFF TGTGCCATCAGGGAACTAGCGGGAGGAGAGCTGTTTTTT
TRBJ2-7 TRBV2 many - CASSDGVVGSSYEQYF TGTGCCAGCAGTGACGGGGTGGTTGGCAGCTCCTACGAGCAGTACTTC
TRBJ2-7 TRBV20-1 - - CSARGDRSEYEQYF TGCAGTGCTAGAGGGGATCGGTCTGAGTACGAGCAGTACTTC
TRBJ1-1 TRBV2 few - CASRERPGLGNTEAFF TGTGCCAGCAGGGAACGACCGGGACTAGGGAACACTGAAGCTTTCTTT
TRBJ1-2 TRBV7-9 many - CASSYRAGNYGYTF TGTGCCAGCAGCTACAGGGCAGGCAACTATGGCTACACCTTC
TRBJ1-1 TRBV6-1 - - CASSESVLLAYTEAFF TGTGCCAGCAGTGAAAGCGTCCTTCTGGCGTACACTGAAGCTTTCTTT
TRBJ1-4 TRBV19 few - CASSLPSRGGLEEKLFF TGTGCCAGTAGTCTTCCCAGCAGGGGCGGATTAGAGGAAAAACTGTTTTTT
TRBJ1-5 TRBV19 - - CASNGRDQPQHF TGTGCCAGTAACGGCAGGGACCAGCCCCAGCATTTT
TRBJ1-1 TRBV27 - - CASSNPPGQVNTEAFF TGTGCCAGCAGCAACCCCCCGGGACAAGTGAACACTGAAGCTTTCTTT
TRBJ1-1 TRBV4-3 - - CASSQDLGPLNTEAFF TGCGCCAGCAGCCAAGATTTGGGGCCCCTGAACACTGAAGCTTTCTTT
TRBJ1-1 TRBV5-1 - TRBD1 CASSTSPGTGLNTEAFF TGCGCCAGCAGCACTAGTCCCGGGACAGGACTGAACACTGAAGCTTTCTTT
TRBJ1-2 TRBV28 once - CASSPSTGRVLYGYTF TGTGCCAGCAGTCCGTCAACAGGACGGGTCCTCTATGGCTACACCTTC
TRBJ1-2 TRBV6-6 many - CASSYGAGVNYGYTF TGTGCCAGCAGTTACGGCGCAGGGGTAAACTATGGCTACACCTTC
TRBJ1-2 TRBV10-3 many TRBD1 CAIKGTGHYGYTF TGTGCCATCAAGGGGACAGGGCACTATGGCTACACCTTC
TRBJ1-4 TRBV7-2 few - CASSLEAYDEKLFF TGTGCCAGCAGCTTAGAGGCTTATGATGAAAAACTGTTTTTT
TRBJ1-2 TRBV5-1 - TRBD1 CASSLASGTGSNYGYTF TGCGCCAGCAGCTTGGCCTCAGGGACAGGGAGCAACTATGGCTACACCTTC
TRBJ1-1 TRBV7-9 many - CASSSAGHTEAFF TGTGCCAGCAGCTCCGCGGGACACACTGAAGCTTTCTTT
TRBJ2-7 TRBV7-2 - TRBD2 CASSLAFSGMRSSYEQYF TGTGCCAGCAGCTTAGCGTTTAGCGGGATGCGAAGCTCCTACGAGCAGTACTTC
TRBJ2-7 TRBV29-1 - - CSVEVGEQYF TGCAGCGTTGAAGTCGGGGAGCAGTACTTC
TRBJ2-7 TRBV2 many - CASRGGVYEQYF TGTGCCAGCAGGGGGGGCGTATACGAGCAGTACTTC
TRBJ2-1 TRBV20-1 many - CSESRGTYNEQFF TGCAGTGAATCCCGGGGGACCTACAATGAGCAGTTCTTC
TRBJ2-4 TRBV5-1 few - CASSVVGSRDIQYF TGCGCCAGCAGTGTCGTCGGGAGTCGGGACATTCAGTACTTC
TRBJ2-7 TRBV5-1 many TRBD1 CASSLAGGRNDEQYF TGCGCCAGCAGCTTGGCAGGGGGCAGGAACGACGAGCAGTACTTC
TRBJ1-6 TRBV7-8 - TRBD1 CASSLDRNQLLHF TGTGCCAGCAGCTTGGACAGGAACCAACTCCTCCACTTT